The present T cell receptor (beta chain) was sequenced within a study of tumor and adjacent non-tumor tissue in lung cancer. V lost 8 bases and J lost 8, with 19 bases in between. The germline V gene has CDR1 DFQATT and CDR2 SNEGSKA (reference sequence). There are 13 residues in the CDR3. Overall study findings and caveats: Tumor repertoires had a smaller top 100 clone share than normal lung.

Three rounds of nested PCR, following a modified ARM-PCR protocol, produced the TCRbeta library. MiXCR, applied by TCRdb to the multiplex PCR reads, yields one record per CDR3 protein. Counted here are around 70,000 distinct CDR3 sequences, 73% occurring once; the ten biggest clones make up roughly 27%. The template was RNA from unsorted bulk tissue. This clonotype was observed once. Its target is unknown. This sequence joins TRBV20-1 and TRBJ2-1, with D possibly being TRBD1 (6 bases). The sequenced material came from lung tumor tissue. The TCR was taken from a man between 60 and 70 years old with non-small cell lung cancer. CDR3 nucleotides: TGCAGTATTGCCGGACAGTTAAGGGATGAGCAGTTCTTC. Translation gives CSIAGQLRDEQFF.